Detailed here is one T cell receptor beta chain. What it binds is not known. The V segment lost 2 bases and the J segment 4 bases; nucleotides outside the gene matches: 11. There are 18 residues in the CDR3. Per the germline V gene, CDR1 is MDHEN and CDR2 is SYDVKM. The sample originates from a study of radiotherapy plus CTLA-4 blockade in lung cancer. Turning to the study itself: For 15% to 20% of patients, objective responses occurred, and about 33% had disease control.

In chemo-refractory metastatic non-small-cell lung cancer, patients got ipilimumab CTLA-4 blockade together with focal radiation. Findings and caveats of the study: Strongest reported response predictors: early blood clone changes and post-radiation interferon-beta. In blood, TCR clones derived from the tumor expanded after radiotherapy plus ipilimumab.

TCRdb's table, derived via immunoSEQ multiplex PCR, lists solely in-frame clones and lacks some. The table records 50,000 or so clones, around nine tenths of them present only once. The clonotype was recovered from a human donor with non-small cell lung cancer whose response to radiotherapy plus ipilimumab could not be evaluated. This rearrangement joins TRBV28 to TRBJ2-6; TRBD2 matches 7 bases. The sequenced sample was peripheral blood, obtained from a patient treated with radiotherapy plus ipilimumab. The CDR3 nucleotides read TGTGCCAGCAGTTTACTGGGAGGGGCTACTCTGGGGGCCAACGTCCTGACTTTC. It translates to CASSLLGGATLGANVLTF.